The 32 T cell receptor beta chains reported below all come from one sample, sequenced in a study of T-cell reconstitution after alpha-beta-depleted transplantation in children. Unique molecular identifiers were used to barcode this TCRbeta library. TCRdb analysed the PCR reads with MiXCR anew, one entry per CDR3 protein. The sample carries roughly 300,000 distinct CDR3 sequences, about a tenth recorded once. The sequences come from PBMCs from the stem cell graft donor, collected from the stem cell graft. Source of these receptors: a human donor who donated a stem cell graft to a child with acute lymphoblastic leukemia.

The rearrangement uses TRBV5-1 and TRBJ2-6; D is possibly TRBD2 (5 bases). The CDR3 loop spans 17 amino acids. V dropped 2 bases and J dropped 2 bases, with 14 bases sitting between them. Germline values: CDR1 SGHRS, CDR2 YFSETQ. This chain's CDR3 is CASSFQPPEAGANVLTF. The CDR3 bases are TGCGCCAGCAGCTTTCAACCCCCGGAGGCTGGGGCCAACGTCCTGACTTTC.

V gene TRBV7-9 combines with J gene TRBJ2-1; 14 bases map to TRBD2. CDR1 is SEHNR and CDR2 is FQNEAQ in the germline V gene (reference sequence). The CDR3 runs to 17 residues. Trimming removed 3 bases from V and 8 bases from J; junction bases left unmatched: 9. The CDR3 DNA follows: TGTGCCAGCAGCTTTCCGGGACTAGCGGGAGTAGGTGATGAGCAGTTCTTC. Protein sequence: CASSFPGLAGVGDEQFF.

This clonotype was counted a few times. This chain connects TRBV20-1 to TRBJ2-1, with TRBD2 matching 7 bases. This CDR3 is 16 amino acids long. The V segment lost 6 bases and the J segment 10 bases; nucleotides outside the gene matches: 21. Germline CDR1 and CDR2: DFQATT and SNEGSKA (reference sequence). The CDR3 DNA follows: TGCAGTGCCTCCGCAGGCTCTAGCGGATCAGCGGGCGAGCAGTTCTTC. Amino acids: CSASAGSSGSAGEQFF.

J is TRBJ2-5 and V is TRBV28; TRBD1 matches 8 bases. The trim removed 3 bases at V and 5 bases at J, leaving 8 bases unmatched. CDR3 length: 15 residues. The V gene's germline CDR1 is MDHEN and CDR2 SYDVKM. Here the CDR3 DNA reads TGTGCCAGCAGTTTTCTAGCAGGGGGCGGGGAGACCCAGTACTTC. Amino acids: CASSFLAGGGETQYF.

The J gene is TRBJ1-5, the V gene TRBV27; the D is unclear. The germline CDR1 and CDR2 sequences are MNHEY and SMNVEV (reference sequence). Trimming left V 1 base short and J 2 bases short, with 9 bases between. The CDR3 sequence is 15 residues long. CDR3 bases: TGTGCCAGCAGTTTATGGGGTCCGGGCAATCAGCCCCAGCATTTT. This encodes CASSLWGPGNQPQHF.

This clonotype was counted at least ten times. The chain uses TRBV5-1 and TRBJ2-1; either TRBD1 or TRBD2 may supply D (5 bases each). V lost 0 bases, J lost 9 bases, and 19 bases lay in between. The CDR3 covers 16 residues. Germline-derived CDR1 and CDR2 are SGHRS and YFSETQ. The CDR3 loop reads CASSLGGTSLSFEQFF. For the CDR3, the DNA is TGCGCCAGCAGCTTGGGGGGGACCTCTCTGAGTTTTGAGCAGTTCTTC.

This clonotype was seen more than once but under ten times. The chain is built from TRBV28 and TRBJ2-3; TRBD1 might be the D (5 bases). V was clipped by 3 bases and J by 2 bases, with 18 bases between them. Germline V gene sequence: CDR1 MDHEN, CDR2 SYDVKM. The length of the CDR3 is 17 residues. The CDR3 DNA reads as TGTGCCAGCAGTTTCTCGTTGGGGCGGAACCCCACAGATACGCAGTATTTT. Its translation is CASSFSLGRNPTDTQYF.

This sequence joins TRBV20-1 and TRBJ2-1, with 10 bases that match TRBD2. CDR1 is DFQATT and CDR2 is SNEGSKA in the germline V gene (reference sequence). V shed 3 bases, J shed 8 bases, and the junction held 4 bases outside the gene matches. The CDR3 runs to 13 residues. CDR3 in amino acids: CSARTSGRDEQFF. The CDR3, as DNA: TGCAGTGCTAGGACTAGCGGGCGTGATGAGCAGTTCTTC.

The chain uses TRBV20-1 and TRBJ2-5, with a tentative D call TRBD2 (7 bases). CDR1 and CDR2 from the germline V gene are DFQATT and SNEGSKA (reference sequence). V was clipped by 5 bases and J by 5 bases, with 21 bases between them. The CDR3 sequence is 15 residues long. CDR3 amino acids: CSAPTGGHLKETQYF. CDR3 bases: TGCAGTGCTCCGACGGGGGGACACCTAAAGGAGACCCAGTACTTC.

CDR3 in amino acids: CASSQDSPGGLYEQYF. The CDR3 DNA sequence: TGTGCCAGCAGCCAAGATAGCCCAGGGGGTCTCTACGAGCAGTACTTC. V and J are TRBV14 and TRBJ2-7, with TRBD1 matching over 7 bases. The length of the CDR3 is 16 residues. Germline CDR1 and CDR2: SGHDN and FVKESK. J gave up 3 bases and V 0 bases, and 8 bases lay outside the gene matches.

The chain uses TRBV7-2 and TRBJ2-3; either TRBD1 or TRBD2 may fit D (5 bases each). The CDR3 loop spans 15 amino acids. CDR1 is SGHTA, CDR2 FQGNSA, per germline. V lost 4 bases to trimming and J lost 6 bases, with 17 bases between them. The CDR3 DNA is TGTGCCAGCAGCTCCCAGACCGGGGCCATGGATACGCAGTATTTT. Its translation is CASSSQTGAMDTQYF. The full variable domain, its missing parts supplied by reference TRBV7-2 and TRBJ2-3, is GAGVSQSPSNKVTEKGKDVELRCDPISGHTALYWYRQSLGQGLEFLIYFQGNSAPDKSGLPSDRFSAERTGGSVSTLTIQRTQQEDSAVYLCASSSQTGAMDTQYFGPGTRLTVL.

The rearrangement links TRBV7-9 to TRBJ1-5; the D gene is possibly TRBD1 (5 bases). CDR1 is SEHNR, CDR2 FQNEAQ, per germline (reference sequence). The CDR3 covers 12 residues. The V gene lost 8 bases and the J gene lost 2 bases, with 7 bases spanning the gap. This CDR3 is CASQGGNQPQHF. As DNA, the CDR3 is TGTGCCAGCCAGGGCGGCAATCAGCCCCAGCATTTT.

The chain carries TRBV12-3 or TRBV12-4 and TRBJ1-5; TRBD1 matches at 7 bases. The CDR3 has 12 amino acids. V was clipped by 8 bases and J by 7 bases; unmatched bases: 5. This CDR3 is CASQGDFQPQHF. The CDR3, as DNA: TGTGCCAGCCAGGGGGATTTCCAGCCCCAGCATTTT.

The chain has TRBV5-1 and TRBJ1-1; no reliable D call. CDR3 length: 18 residues. The germline CDR1 and CDR2 sequences are SGHRS and YFSETQ. Trimming stripped 3 bases from V and 0 bases from J, with 21 bases between. CDR3: CASSSPGGRERVNTEAFF. As DNA, the CDR3 is TGCGCCAGCAGCTCCCCGGGCGGGCGGGAGAGAGTGAACACTGAAGCTTTCTTT.

V and J are TRBV18 and TRBJ2-5; D remains unclear. V was shortened by 2 bases and J by 5 bases, with 12 bases between the two germline ends. CDR1 and CDR2 from the germline V gene are KGHSH and LQKENI. The length of the CDR3 is 14 residues. In nucleotides, the CDR3 is TGTGCCAGCTCACCATCGGGCGGCCTGGAGACCCAGTACTTC. It encodes CASSPSGGLETQYF.

The rearrangement uses TRBV7-2 and TRBJ2-1; D not resolved. Between the trimmed V and J ends, which lost 1 base and 9 bases, there was a span of 10 bases. The length of the CDR3 is 13 residues. Germline CDR1 and CDR2: SGHTA and FQGNSA. The CDR3 DNA follows: TGTGCCAGCAGCTTAGACTTTCGTATTGAGCAGTTCTTC. Translation gives CASSLDFRIEQFF.

The J gene is TRBJ1-2, the V gene TRBV28; D is perhaps TRBD1 (5 bases). The V gene's germline CDR1 is MDHEN and CDR2 SYDVKM. Trimming took off 5 bases at V and 4 bases at J, with 20 bases between the two ends. There are 16 residues in the CDR3. The CDR3 region has the DNA TGTGCCAGCAGTATTATACACCGGGGACCCTCCTATGGCTACACCTTC. It codes for CASSIIHRGPSYGYTF.

This clonotype was detected ten times or more. The rearrangement links TRBV4-1 to TRBJ2-3; 7 bases map to TRBD1. Trimming cost V 6 bases and J 2 bases; bases outside gene matches: 17. Germline-derived CDR1 and CDR2 are MGHRA and YSYEKL. The CDR3 sequence is 18 residues long. The CDR3 here is CASSAIGHQGVVTDTQYF. The CDR3 DNA reads TGCGCCAGCAGTGCTATAGGACACCAGGGGGTAGTCACAGATACGCAGTATTTT.

This clonotype was seen many times. The chain recombines TRBV5-6 with TRBJ2-1, with D possibly TRBD1 on 5 matching bases. Trimming took off 2 bases at V and 3 bases at J, with 18 bases between the two ends. The germline gives CDR1 SGHDT, CDR2 YYEEEE. The CDR3 runs 17 residues. This CDR3 reads CASSFTQGVGYYNEQFF. CDR3 sequence (DNA): TGTGCCAGCAGCTTTACGCAGGGTGTCGGGTACTACAATGAGCAGTTCTTC.

The chain couples TRBV5-6 to TRBJ2-3; either TRBD1 or TRBD2 may supply D (5 bases each). Germline V gene sequence: CDR1 SGHDT, CDR2 YYEEEE. Trimming took off 1 base at V and 4 bases at J, with 10 bases between the two ends. The CDR3 runs 14 residues. The DNA of the CDR3 is TGTGCCAGCAGCTTGTACGAGGGGCCAGATACGCAGTATTTT. This encodes CASSLYEGPDTQYF.

The chain carries TRBV10-2 and TRBJ2-2, with 11 bases lining up with TRBD2. Per germline, CDR1 WSHSY and CDR2 SAAADI. This CDR3 region has 15 residues. The ends lost 6 bases at V and 5 bases at J; junction bases unmatched: 5. This chain's CDR3 is CASRLAGARTGELFF. The CDR3 DNA sequence: TGCGCCAGCAGACTAGCGGGAGCGAGAACCGGGGAGCTGTTTTTT.

About this clonotype: The junction departs from the called germline gene at one end, perhaps through a read error. The chain joins TRBV28 to TRBJ2-6, with TRBD2 identical over 8 bases. Germline CDR1 MDHEN, CDR2 SYDVKM. This CDR3 comprises 16 residues. CDR3 DNA sequence: TGTGCCAGCAGTCCCGGGGGGGGAACTGGGGCCAACGGCCTGACTTTC. Translated: CASSPGGGTGANGLTF.

The chain carries TRBV25-1 and TRBJ1-2; D possibly corresponds to TRBD1 (6 bases). This CDR3 is built from 16 residues. The germline V and J ends were trimmed by 5 bases and 2 bases, with 18 bases remaining between them. In germline, CDR1 is MGHDK, CDR2 SYGVNS. Here the CDR3 reads CASSTPWGDINYGYTF. The CDR3 DNA reads as TGTGCCAGCAGTACTCCGTGGGGGGACATCAACTATGGCTACACCTTC.

J is TRBJ1-3 and V is TRBV5-1; TRBD1 agrees at 7 bases. The CDR3 length is 16 residues. Unmatched junction bases numbered 3, after V lost 0 bases and J lost 0 bases. Per the germline V gene, CDR1 is SGHRS and CDR2 is YFSETQ. CDR3 loop: CASSLAGTDSGNTIYF. CDR3 sequence (DNA): TGCGCCAGCAGCTTGGCCGGGACAGACTCTGGAAACACCATATATTTT.

This clonotype was seen more than once but under ten times. The chain couples TRBV4-1 to TRBJ2-3; no clear D. V dropped 0 bases and J dropped 5 bases, with 15 bases sitting between them. The CDR3 spans 16 residues. In germline, CDR1 is MGHRA, CDR2 YSYEKL. The CDR3 loop is CASSQDDLLDLDTQYF. As DNA, the CDR3 is TGCGCCAGCAGCCAAGATGATTTACTGGATTTAGATACGCAGTATTTT.

Ten or more counts support this clonotype. The chain recombines TRBV7-9 with TRBJ1-1, with a tentative D call TRBD1 (6 bases). The germline V gene has CDR1 SEHNR and CDR2 FQNEAQ (reference sequence). The CDR3 length is 13 residues. Trimming pared 8 bases from V and 1 base from J, leaving 11 bases between. The DNA of the CDR3 is TGTGCCAGCGGCACGACAGGGAACACTGAAGCTTTCTTT. Translation gives CASGTTGNTEAFF.

This clonotype was seen repeatedly, ten times or more. One end of the junction does not line up with germline, which may come from a read error. The chain uses TRBV9 and TRBJ1-1, with D maybe TRBD1 (6 bases). The CDR3 has 9 amino acids. The germline CDR1 and CDR2 sequences are SGDLS and YYNGEE. For the CDR3, the DNA is TGTGCCAGCGGAACAGGGACTTCCTTT. Amino acids: CASGTGTSF.

This chain connects TRBV29-1 to TRBJ2-1, with TRBD1 matching 9 bases. There are 13 residues in the CDR3. The trim removed 7 bases at V and 6 bases at J, leaving 7 bases unmatched. Germline CDR1 is SQVTM and CDR2 is ANQGSEA. CDR3 coding DNA: TGCAGCGGCTCCGGGACAGGGTTCAATGAGCAGTTCTTC. This translates into CSGSGTGFNEQFF.

This clonotype was counted a few times. The junction and the germline gene differ at one end; a read error may be behind it. The rearrangement links TRBV12-3 or TRBV12-4 to TRBJ1-5; D is ambiguous. CDR3 length equals 11 residues. CDR3 region: CASSTGDDRFF. The CDR3 DNA sequence: TGTGCCAGCAGCACCGGGGATGATCGCTTTTTT.

This clonotype was seen repeatedly, ten times or more. The gene calls are TRBV12-3 or TRBV12-4 and TRBJ2-1, with 7 bases identical to TRBD2. V was pared by 7 bases and J by 0 bases, with 6 bases of the junction left unmatched. CDR3 length equals 15 residues. The CDR3 DNA reads TGTGCCAGCATTCCTACGGGGGGCTCCTACAATGAGCAGTTCTTC. Amino acids: CASIPTGGSYNEQFF.

Worth noting for this clonotype: A junction boundary mismatches the germline segment, possibly from a read error. V gene TRBV27 combines with J gene TRBJ2-3; D not certain. CDR3 length: 15 amino acids. Germline CDR1 and CDR2: MNHEY and SMNVEV (reference sequence). CDR3 DNA: TGCGCCAGCAGTCCGCGCGTTCCCCCCACAGATACGCAGTATTTT. It yields the protein CASSPRVPPTDTQYF.

This clonotype was seen more than once but under ten times. The chain links TRBV7-9 to TRBJ2-3, with 8 positions matching TRBD2. This CDR3 has 17 amino acids. Looked up from germline, CDR1 is SEHNR and CDR2 is FQNEAQ (reference sequence). J gave up 2 bases and V 4 bases, and 11 bases lay outside the gene matches. The CDR3 DNA follows: TGTGCCAGCAGCTCCCCGTCCCGCGGGAGGTCCACAGATACGCAGTATTTT. It codes for CASSSPSRGRSTDTQYF.